This T cell receptor beta chain was recorded in a study of cytomegalovirus exposure and HLA in healthy donors. The V end was cut by 5 bases, the J end by 0 bases, with 7 bases between. The CDR3 is 13 residues long. CDR1 and CDR2 from the germline V gene are SGHTA and FQGTGA. Clones were read by immunoSEQ multiplex PCR, and TCRdb kept only the in-frame ones, dropping some. The repertoire has about 57,000 clones, approximately 95% of them found once; the top ten carry roughly 6%. Sequenced material: PBMCs. The sequence derives from a woman aged 18-29 years in good health and CMV-seronegative. J is TRBJ1-2 and V is TRBV7-3; perhaps TRBD1 as D (6 bases). The CDR3 region is CASSQGTNYGYTF. The CDR3 DNA is TGTGCCAGCAGCCAGGGGACTAACTATGGCTACACCTTC.